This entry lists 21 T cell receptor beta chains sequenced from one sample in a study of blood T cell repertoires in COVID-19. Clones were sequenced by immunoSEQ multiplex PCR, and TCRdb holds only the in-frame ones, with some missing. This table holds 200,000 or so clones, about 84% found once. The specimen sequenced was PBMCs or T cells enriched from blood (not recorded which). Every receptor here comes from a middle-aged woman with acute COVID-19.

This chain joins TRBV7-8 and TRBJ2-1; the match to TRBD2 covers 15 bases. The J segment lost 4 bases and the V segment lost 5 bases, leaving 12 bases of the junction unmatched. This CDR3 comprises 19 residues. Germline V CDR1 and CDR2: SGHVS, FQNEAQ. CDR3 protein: CASSLPYGLAGGGYNEQFF. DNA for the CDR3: TGTGCCAGCAGCCTACCCTACGGACTAGCGGGAGGGGGTTACAATGAGCAGTTCTTC.

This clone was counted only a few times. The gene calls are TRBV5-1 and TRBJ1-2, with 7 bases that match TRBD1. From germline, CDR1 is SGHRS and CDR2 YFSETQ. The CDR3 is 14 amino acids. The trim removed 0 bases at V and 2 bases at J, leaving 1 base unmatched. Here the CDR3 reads CASSLEQGNYGYTF. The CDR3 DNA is TGCGCCAGCAGCTTGGAACAGGGGAACTATGGCTACACCTTC.

In nucleotides, the CDR3 is TGCGCCAGCAGTGCGGGACAGGCTGAAGCTTTCTTT. It codes for CASSAGQAEAFF. The chain couples TRBV10-2 to TRBJ1-1; 8 nucleotides align to TRBD1. Looked up from germline, CDR1 is WSHSY and CDR2 is SAAADI. CDR3 length: 12 amino acids. V shed 4 bases, J shed 6 bases, and the junction held 1 base outside the gene matches.

In DNA form, the CDR3 reads TGTGCCACCAGTGATTTGGGACTAGCGGGAGGGCCCGGGGAGCTGTTTTTT. It yields the protein CATSDLGLAGGPGELFF. V and J are TRBV24-1 and TRBJ2-2; 15 positions match TRBD2. CDR3 length: 17 residues. Germline values: CDR1 KGHDR, CDR2 SFDVKD. The trim removed 0 bases at V and 6 bases at J, leaving 1 base unmatched.

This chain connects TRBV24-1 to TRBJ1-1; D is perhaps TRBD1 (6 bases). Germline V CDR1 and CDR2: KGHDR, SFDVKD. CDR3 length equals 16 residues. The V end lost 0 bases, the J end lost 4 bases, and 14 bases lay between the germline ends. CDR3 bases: TGTGCCACCAGTGATTTGGGACGGGGGGCTAGCACTGAAGCTTTCTTT. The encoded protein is CATSDLGRGASTEAFF.

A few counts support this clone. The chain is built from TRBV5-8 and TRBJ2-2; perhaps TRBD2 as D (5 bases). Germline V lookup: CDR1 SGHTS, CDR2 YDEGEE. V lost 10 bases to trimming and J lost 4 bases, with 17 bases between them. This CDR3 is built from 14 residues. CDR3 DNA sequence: TGTGCCTCCTCTGGTTACGGGGTCACCGGGGAGCTGTTTTTT. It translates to CASSGYGVTGELFF.

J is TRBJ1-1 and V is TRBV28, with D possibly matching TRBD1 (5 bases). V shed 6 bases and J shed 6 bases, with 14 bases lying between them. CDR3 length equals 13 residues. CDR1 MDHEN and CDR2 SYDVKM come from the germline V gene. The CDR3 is CASRRGESSEAFF. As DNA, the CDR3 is TGTGCCAGCAGACGGGGGGAATCATCTGAAGCTTTCTTT.

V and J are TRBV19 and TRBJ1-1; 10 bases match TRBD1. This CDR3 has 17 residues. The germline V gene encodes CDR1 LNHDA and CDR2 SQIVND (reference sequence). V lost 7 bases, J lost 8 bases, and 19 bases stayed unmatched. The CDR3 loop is CASTQTGTGVSLGEAFF. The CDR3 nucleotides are TGTGCCAGTACCCAAACCGGGACAGGGGTCTCCCTGGGAGAAGCTTTCTTT. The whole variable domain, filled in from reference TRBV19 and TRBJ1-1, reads DGGITQSPKYLFRKEGQNVTLSCEQNLNHDAMYWYRQDPGQGLRLIYYSQIVNDFQKGDIAEGYSVSREKKESFPLTVTSAQKNPTAFYLCASTQTGTGVSLGEAFFGQGTRLTVV.

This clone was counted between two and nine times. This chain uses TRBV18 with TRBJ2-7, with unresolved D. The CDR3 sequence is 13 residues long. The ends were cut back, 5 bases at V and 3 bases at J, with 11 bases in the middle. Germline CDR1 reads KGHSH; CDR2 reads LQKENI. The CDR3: CASSASQDYEQYF. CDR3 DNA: TGTGCCAGCTCAGCAAGCCAGGACTACGAGCAGTACTTC. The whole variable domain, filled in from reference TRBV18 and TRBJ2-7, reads NAGVMQNPRHLVRRRGQEARLRCSPMKGHSHVYWYRQLPEEGLKFMVYLQKENIIDESGMPKERFSAEFPKEGPSILRIQQVVRGDSAAYFCASSASQDYEQYFGPGTRLTVT.

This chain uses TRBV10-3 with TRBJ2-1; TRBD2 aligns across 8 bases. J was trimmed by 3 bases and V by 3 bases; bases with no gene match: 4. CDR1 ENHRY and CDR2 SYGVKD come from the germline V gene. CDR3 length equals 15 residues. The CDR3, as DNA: TGTGCCATCAGTGAAGGCGGGGGGAACTACAATGAGCAGTTCTTC. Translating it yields CAISEGGGNYNEQFF.

In DNA form, the CDR3 reads TGTGCCAGTAGTCATCCTGGGCAAGCTAATGAAAAACTGTTTTTT. Amino acids: CASSHPGQANEKLFF. The chain uses TRBV19 and TRBJ1-4; D unresolved. The CDR3 has 15 residues. CDR1 and CDR2 from the germline V gene are LNHDA and SQIVND (reference sequence). Trimming pared 5 bases from V and 3 bases from J, leaving 13 bases between.

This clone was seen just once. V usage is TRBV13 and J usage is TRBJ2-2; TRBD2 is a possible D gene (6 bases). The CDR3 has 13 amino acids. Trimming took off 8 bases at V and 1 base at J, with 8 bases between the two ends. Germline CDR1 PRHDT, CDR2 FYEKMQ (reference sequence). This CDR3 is CASSGGNTGELFF. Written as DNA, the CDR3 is TGTGCCAGCTCCGGGGGGAACACCGGGGAGCTGTTTTTT.

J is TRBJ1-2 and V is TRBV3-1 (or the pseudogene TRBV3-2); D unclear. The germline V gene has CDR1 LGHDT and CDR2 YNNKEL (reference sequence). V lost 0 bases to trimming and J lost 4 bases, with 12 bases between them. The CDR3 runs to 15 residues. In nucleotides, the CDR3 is TGTGCCAGCAGCCAAGAGACCCGGCCTAGCTATGGCTACACCTTC. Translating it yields CASSQETRPSYGYTF.

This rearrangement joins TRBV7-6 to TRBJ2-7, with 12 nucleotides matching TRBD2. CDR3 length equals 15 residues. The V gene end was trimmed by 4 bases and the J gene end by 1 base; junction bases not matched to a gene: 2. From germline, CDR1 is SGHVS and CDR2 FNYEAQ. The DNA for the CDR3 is TGTGCCAGCAGCTACGGACTAGCGGGATCCTACGAGCAGTACTTC. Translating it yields CASSYGLAGSYEQYF.

CDR3 loop: CASSPGTSEYNEQFF. The CDR3 DNA sequence: TGTGCCAGCAGCCCCGGGACTAGCGAGTACAATGAGCAGTTCTTC. The V gene is TRBV7-3, the J gene TRBJ2-1; 10 bases are shared with TRBD2. The CDR3 is made up of 15 amino acids. In germline, CDR1 is SGHTA, CDR2 FQGTGA. The J segment lost 4 bases and the V segment lost 5 bases, leaving 5 bases of the junction unmatched.

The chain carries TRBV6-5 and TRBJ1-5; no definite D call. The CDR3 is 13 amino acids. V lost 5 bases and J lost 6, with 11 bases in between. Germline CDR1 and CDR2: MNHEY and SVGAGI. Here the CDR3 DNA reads TGTGCCAGCAGTCAACTCGAGGGTCAGCCCCAGCATTTT. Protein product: CASSQLEGQPQHF.

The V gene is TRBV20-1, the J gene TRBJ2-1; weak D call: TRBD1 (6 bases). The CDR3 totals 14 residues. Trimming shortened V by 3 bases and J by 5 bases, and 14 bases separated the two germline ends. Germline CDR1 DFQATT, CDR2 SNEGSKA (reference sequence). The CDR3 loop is CSASGVGGDNEQFF. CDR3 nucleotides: TGCAGTGCTAGTGGGGTAGGGGGAGACAATGAGCAGTTCTTC.

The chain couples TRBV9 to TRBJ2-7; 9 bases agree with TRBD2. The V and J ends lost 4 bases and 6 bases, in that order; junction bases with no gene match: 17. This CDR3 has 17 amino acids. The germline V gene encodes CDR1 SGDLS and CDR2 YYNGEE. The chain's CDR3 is CASSPEWEAGGPGEQYF. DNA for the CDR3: TGTGCCAGCAGCCCTGAGTGGGAGGCGGGGGGGCCGGGCGAGCAGTACTTC.

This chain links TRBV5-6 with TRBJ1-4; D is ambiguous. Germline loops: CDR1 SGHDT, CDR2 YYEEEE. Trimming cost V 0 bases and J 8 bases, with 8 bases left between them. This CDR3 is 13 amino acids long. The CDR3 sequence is CASSLANGEKLFF. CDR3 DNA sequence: TGTGCCAGCAGCTTGGCCAACGGGGAAAAACTGTTTTTT.

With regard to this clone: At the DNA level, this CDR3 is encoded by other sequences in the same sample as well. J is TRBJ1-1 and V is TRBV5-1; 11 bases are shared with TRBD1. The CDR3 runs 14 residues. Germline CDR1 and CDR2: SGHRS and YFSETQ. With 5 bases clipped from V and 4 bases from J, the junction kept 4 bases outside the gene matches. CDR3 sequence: CASSPGTGGTEAFF. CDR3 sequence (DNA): TGCGCCAGCAGTCCCGGGACAGGGGGCACTGAAGCTTTCTTT.

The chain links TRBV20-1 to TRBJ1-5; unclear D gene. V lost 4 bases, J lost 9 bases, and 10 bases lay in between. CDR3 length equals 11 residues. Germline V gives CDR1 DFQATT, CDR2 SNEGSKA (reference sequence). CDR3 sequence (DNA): TGCAGTGCTACTGCCTCAGGGCCCCAGCATTTT. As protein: CSATASGPQHF.